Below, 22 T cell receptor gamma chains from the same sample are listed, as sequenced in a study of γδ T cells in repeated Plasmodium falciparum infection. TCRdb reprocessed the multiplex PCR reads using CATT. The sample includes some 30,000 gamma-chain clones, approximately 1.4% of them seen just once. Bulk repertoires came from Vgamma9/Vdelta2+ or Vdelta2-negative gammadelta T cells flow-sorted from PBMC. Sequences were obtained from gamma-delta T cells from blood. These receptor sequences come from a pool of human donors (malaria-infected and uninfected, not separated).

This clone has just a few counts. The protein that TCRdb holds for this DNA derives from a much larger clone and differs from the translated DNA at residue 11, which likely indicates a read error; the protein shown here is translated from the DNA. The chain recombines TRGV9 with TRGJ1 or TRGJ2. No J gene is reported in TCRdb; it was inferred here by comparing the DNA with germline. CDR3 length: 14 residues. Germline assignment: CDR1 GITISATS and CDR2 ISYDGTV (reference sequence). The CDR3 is CALWEVLNYYRKLF. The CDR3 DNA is TGTGCCTTGTGGGAGGTGTTGAATTATTATAGGAAACTCTTT.

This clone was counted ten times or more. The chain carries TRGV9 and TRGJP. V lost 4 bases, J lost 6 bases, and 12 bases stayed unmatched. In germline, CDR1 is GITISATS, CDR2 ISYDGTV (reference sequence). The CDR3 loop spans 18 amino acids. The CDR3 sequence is CALWEIPQPELGKKIKVF. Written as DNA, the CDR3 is TGTGCCTTGTGGGAAATCCCCCAGCCAGAGTTGGGCAAAAAAATCAAGGTATTT.

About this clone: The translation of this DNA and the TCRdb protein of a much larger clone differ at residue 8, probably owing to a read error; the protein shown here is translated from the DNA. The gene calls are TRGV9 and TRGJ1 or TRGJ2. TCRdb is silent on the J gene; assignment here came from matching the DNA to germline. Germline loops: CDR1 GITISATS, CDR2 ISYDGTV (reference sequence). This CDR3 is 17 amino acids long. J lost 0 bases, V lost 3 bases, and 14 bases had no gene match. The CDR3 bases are TGTGCCTTGTGGGAGTTTCCGATATCTGAGAATTATTATAAGAAACTCTTT. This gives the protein CALWEFPISENYYKKLF.

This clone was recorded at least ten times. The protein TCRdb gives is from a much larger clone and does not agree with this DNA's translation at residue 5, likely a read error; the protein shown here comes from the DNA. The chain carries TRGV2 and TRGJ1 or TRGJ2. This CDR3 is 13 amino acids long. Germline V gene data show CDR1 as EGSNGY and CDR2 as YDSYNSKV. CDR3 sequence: CATWGGPRYKKLF. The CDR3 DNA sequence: TGTGCCACCTGGGGCGGGCCGAGGTATAAGAAACTCTTT.

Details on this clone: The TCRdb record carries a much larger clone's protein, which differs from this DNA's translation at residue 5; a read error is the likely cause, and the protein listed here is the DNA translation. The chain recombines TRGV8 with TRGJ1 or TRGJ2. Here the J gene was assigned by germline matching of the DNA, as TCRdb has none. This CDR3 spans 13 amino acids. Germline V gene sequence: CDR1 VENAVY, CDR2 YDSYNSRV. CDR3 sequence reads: CATWNRRDYKKLF. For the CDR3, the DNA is TGTGCCACCTGGAATAGGCGGGATTATAAGAAACTCTTT.

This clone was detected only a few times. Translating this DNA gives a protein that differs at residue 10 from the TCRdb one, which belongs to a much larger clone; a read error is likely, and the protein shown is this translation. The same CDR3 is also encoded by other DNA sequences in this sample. The CDR3 here is CATWDKSSDRIKTF. Written as DNA, the CDR3 is TGTGCCACCTGGGATAAGAGTAGTGATAGGATCAAGACGTTT. The genes are TRGV8 and TRGJP2. Matching the DNA to germline supplied the J gene, which TCRdb does not give. CDR3 length: 14 amino acids. Germline assignment: CDR1 VENAVY and CDR2 YDSYNSRV.

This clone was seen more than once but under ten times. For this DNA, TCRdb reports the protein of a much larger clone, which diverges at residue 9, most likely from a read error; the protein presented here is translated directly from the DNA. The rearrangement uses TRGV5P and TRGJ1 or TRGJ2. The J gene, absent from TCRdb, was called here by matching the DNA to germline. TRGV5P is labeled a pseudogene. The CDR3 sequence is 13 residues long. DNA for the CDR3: TGTGCCACCTGGGGCACCCTTTGCTGTAAGAAACTCTTT. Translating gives CATWGTLCCKKLF.

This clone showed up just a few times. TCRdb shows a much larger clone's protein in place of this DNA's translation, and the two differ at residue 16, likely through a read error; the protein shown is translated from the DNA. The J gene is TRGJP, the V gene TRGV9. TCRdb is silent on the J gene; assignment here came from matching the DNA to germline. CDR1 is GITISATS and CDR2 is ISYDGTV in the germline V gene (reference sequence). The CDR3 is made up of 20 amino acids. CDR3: CALWEVWSLLGELGKEIKVF. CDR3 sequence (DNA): TGTGCCTTGTGGGAGGTCTGGTCTCTATTAGGAGAGTTGGGCAAAGAAATCAAGGTATTT.

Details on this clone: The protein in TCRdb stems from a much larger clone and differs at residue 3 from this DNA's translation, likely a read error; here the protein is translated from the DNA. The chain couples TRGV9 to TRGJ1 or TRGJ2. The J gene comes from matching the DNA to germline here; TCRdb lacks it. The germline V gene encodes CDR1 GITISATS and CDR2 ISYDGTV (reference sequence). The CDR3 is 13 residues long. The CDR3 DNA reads TGTGCCTCGTGGGAGGTGCAGGGTATTAAGAAACTCTTT. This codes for CASWEVQGIKKLF.

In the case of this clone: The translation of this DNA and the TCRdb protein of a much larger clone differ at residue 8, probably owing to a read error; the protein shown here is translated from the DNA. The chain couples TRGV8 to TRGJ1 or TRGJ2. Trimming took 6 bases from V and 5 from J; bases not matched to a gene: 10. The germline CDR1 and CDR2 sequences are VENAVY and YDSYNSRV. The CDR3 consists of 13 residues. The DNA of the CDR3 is TGTGCCACCTGGATTACGTCACATTATAAGAAACTCTTT. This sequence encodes CATWITSHYKKLF.

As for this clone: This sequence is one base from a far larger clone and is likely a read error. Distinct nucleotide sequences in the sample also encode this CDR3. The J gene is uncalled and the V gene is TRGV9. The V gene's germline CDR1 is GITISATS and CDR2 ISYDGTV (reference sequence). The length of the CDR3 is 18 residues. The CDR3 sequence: CALWEGLTKELGKKIKVF. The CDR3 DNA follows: TGTGCCTTGTGGGAGGGCTTAACGAAAGAGTTGGGCAAAAAAATTAAGGTATTT.

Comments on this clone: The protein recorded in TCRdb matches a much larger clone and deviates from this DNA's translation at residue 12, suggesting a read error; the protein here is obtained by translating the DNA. The CDR3: CALWEAPTRQQGLGKKIKVF. The CDR3 region has the DNA TGTGCCTTGTGGGAGGCCCCGACCCGTCAACAAGGGTTGGGCAAAAAAATCAAGGTATTT. The rearrangement links TRGV9 to TRGJP. TCRdb gives no J gene; it was assigned here by matching the DNA to germline. Germline CDR1 GITISATS, CDR2 ISYDGTV (reference sequence). There are 20 residues in the CDR3.

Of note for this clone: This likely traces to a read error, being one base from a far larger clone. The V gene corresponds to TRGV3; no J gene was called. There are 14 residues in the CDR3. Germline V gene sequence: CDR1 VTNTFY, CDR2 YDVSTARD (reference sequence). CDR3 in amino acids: CATWDRRIGYKKLF. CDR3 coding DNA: TGTGCCACCTGGGACAGGCGGATAGGCTATAAGAAACTCTTC.

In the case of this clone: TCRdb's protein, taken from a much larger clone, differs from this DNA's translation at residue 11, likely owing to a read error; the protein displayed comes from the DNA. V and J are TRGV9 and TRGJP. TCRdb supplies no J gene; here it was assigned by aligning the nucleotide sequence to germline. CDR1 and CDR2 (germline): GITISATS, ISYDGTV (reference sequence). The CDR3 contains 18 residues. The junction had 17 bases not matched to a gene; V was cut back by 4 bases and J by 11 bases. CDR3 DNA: TGTGCCTTGTGGGACCTGCAAGAGGTAGTGGTGGGCAAAAAAATCAAGGTATTT. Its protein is CALWDLQEVVVGKKIKVF.

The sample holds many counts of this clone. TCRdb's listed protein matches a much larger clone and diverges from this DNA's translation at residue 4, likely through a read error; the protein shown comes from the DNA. This CDR3 is CALRGPKLKKLF. The CDR3 DNA reads TGTGCCTTGCGGGGGCCTAAACTTAAGAAACTCTTT. The chain links TRGV9 to TRGJ1 or TRGJ2. The germline gives CDR1 GITISATS, CDR2 ISYDGTV (reference sequence). The trim removed 9 bases at V and 9 bases at J, leaving 14 bases unmatched. The length of the CDR3 is 12 residues.

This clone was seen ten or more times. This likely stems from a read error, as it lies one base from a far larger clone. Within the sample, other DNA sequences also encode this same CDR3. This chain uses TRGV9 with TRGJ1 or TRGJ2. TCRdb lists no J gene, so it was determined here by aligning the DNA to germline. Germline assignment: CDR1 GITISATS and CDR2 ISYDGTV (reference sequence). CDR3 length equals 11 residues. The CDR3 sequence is CALWEVHWKLF. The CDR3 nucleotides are TGTGCCCTGTGGGAGGTGCATTGGAAACTCTTT.

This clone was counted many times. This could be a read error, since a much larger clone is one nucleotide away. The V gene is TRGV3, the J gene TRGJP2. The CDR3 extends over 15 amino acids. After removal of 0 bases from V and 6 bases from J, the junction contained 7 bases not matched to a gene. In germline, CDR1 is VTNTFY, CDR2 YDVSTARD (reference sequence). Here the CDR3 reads CATWDRPWGDWIKTF. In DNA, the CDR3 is TGTGCCACCTGGGACAGGCCGTGGGGTGATTGGATCAAGACGTTT.

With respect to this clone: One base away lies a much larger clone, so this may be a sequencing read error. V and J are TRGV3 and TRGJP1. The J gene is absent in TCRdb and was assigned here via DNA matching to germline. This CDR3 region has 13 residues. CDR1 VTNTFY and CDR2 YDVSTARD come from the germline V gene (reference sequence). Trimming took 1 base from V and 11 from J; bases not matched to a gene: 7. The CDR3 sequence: CATWDSRGWFKIF. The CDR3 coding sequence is TGTGCCACCTGGGACAGCCGAGGCTGGTTCAAGATATTT.

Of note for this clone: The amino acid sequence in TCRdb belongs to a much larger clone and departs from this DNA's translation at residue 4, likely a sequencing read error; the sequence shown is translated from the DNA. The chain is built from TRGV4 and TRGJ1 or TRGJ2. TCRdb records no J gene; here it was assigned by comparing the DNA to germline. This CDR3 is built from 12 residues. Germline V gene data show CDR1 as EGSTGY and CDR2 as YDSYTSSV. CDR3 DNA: TGTGCCACCCGGGATTCTCGTTATAAGAAACTCTTT. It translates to CATRDSRYKKLF.

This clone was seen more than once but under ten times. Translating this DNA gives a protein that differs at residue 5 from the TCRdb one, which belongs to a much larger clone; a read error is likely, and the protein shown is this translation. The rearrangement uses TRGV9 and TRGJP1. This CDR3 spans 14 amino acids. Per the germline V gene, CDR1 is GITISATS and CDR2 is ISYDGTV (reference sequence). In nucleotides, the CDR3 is TGTGCCTTGTGGAAGGTTCGGGGGGGTTGGTTCAAGATATTT. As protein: CALWKVRGGWFKIF.

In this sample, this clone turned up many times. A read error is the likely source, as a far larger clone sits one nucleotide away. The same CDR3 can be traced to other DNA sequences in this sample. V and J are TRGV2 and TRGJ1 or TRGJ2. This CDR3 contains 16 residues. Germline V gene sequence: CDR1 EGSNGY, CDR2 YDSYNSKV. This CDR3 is CATWDGILPNYYKKLF. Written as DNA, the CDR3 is TGTGCCACCTGGGACGGAATCCTTCCGAATTATTATAAGAAACTCTTC.

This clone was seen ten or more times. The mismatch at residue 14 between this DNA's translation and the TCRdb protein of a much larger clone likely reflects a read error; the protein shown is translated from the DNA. The CDR3 DNA sequence: TGTGCCTTGTGGATACAAGAGTTGGGCAAAAAAATCAAGATATTT. It is translated as CALWIQELGKKIKIF. The chain combines TRGV9 with TRGJP. The end of the DNA fits TRGJP1 better, so the J call may be wrong. Germline CDR1 is GITISATS and CDR2 is ISYDGTV (reference sequence). This CDR3 spans 15 amino acids.